The clone carrying this T cell receptor beta chain came up a few times. Its specificity is unknown. Germline-derived CDR1 and CDR2 are SGHVS and FQNEAQ. V lost 5 bases and J 5 bases, leaving 13 bases between the germline ends. The CDR3 has 14 residues. For TCR beta, libraries came from quantitative 5'-RACE with molecular barcodes. Each CDR3 protein is one row after TCRdb ran MiXCR on the 5' RACE reads. Among approximately 340,000 distinct CDR3 sequences, 14% to 15% were seen once, and the ten largest hold less than 1.1%. This sample is drawn from a study of CD8 T cells in ankylosing spondylitis. Study observations and caveats: Disease-linked clones reportedly showed significant enrichment in matched ankylosing spondylitis synovial fluid. Clones linked with disease were CD8+ and fairly uncommon in the peripheral blood.

Sample: blood, either unsorted or a sorted T cell fraction (not recorded which). The rearrangement links TRBV7-8 to TRBJ2-1; tentative D call: TRBD2 (6 bases). The clonotype was recovered from a male donor with ankylosing spondylitis or in good health (not recorded which). As DNA, the CDR3 is TGTGCCAGCAGCGCCCGACTAGAGAACAATGAGCAGTTCTTC. Its translation: CASSARLENNEQFF.